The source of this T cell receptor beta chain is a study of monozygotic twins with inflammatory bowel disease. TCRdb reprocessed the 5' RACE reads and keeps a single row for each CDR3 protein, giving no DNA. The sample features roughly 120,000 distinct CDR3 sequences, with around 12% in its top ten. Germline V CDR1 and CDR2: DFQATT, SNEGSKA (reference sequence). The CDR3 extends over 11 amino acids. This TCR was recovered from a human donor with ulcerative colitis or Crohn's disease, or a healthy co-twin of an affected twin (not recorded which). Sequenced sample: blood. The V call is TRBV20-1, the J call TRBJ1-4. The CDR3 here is CSARIQEKLFF.